One and the same sample provided the 17 T cell receptor beta chains below, sequenced in a study of control samples from healthy donors and cancer patients. TCRdb's table, derived via immunoSEQ multiplex PCR, lists solely in-frame clones and lacks some. The table lists roughly 120,000 clones, approximately 94% of them singletons. The sequencing sample was made of blood. The receptors were gathered from a man aged 25 to 40 in good health.

In its sample, this clone was seen once. This chain uses TRBV19 with TRBJ2-7; D is possibly TRBD1 (6 bases). Trimming cost V 5 bases and J 4 bases, with 24 bases left between them. CDR1 is LNHDA and CDR2 is SQIVND in the germline V gene (reference sequence). The CDR3 is 17 amino acids. The CDR3 DNA is TGTGCCAGTAGTCCCCGAGGGGGACGCCTGAGAGGATACGAGCAGTACTTC. Encoded protein: CASSPRGGRLRGYEQYF.

V and J are TRBV30 and TRBJ1-5; the match to TRBD1 covers 9 bases. Germline lookup yields CDR1 GTSNPN and CDR2 SVGIG (reference sequence). The J segment lost 5 bases and the V segment lost 3 bases, leaving 2 bases of the junction unmatched. CDR3 length: 13 amino acids. Written as DNA, the CDR3 is TGTGCCTGGAGACAGGGGGCTGATCAGCCCCAGCATTTT. Its translation: CAWRQGADQPQHF.

The gene calls are TRBV6-2 or TRBV6-3 and TRBJ1-5; 7 nucleotides agree with TRBD1. V was pared by 6 bases and J by 4 bases, with 6 bases of the junction left unmatched. From germline, CDR1 is MNHEY and CDR2 SVGEGT. The CDR3 has 14 residues. The CDR3 spells CASSTGQPNQPQHF. The CDR3 DNA sequence: TGTGCCAGCAGCACGGGACAGCCGAATCAGCCCCAGCATTTT.

This rearrangement joins TRBV29-1 to TRBJ2-6, with D perhaps matching TRBD2 (6 bases). This CDR3 contains 14 residues. Trimming took off 4 bases at V and 0 bases at J, with 7 bases between the two ends. Germline loops: CDR1 SQVTM, CDR2 ANQGSEA. DNA of the CDR3: TGCAGCGTTGGGGGGGTCTCTGGGGCCAACGTCCTGACTTTC. Translation: CSVGGVSGANVLTF.

This clone showed up just once. This chain uses TRBV28 with TRBJ1-5; TRBD1 might be the D (6 bases). The CDR3 length is 15 residues. With 2 bases removed from V and 1 base from J, the gap between germline ends came to 9 bases. CDR1 MDHEN and CDR2 SYDVKM come from the germline V gene. CDR3 protein: CASSLVGGSNQPQHF. The CDR3 DNA sequence: TGTGCCAGCAGTTTAGTAGGGGGGAGCAATCAGCCCCAGCATTTT.

This chain uses TRBV18 with TRBJ2-5; the D is unclear. The CDR3 spans 14 residues. CDR1 and CDR2 from the germline V gene are KGHSH and LQKENI. Trimming stripped 2 bases from V and 5 bases from J, with 12 bases between. The CDR3 here is CASSPKLERETQYF. The CDR3 DNA reads TGTGCCAGCTCACCAAAGTTAGAAAGGGAGACCCAGTACTTC. Based on the CDR3 plus reference TRBV18 and TRBJ2-5, the full variable domain is NAGVMQNPRHLVRRRGQEARLRCSPMKGHSHVYWYRQLPEEGLKFMVYLQKENIIDESGMPKERFSAEFPKEGPSILRIQQVVRGDSAAYFCASSPKLERETQYFGPGTRLLVL.

The rearrangement links TRBV6-6 to TRBJ1-2, with no clear D. This CDR3 spans 13 amino acids. The V gene's germline CDR1 is MNHNY and CDR2 SVGAGI (reference sequence). Trimming cost V 5 bases and J 0 bases, with 7 bases left between them. CDR3 coding DNA: TGTGCCAGCAGTCCCGGAGCTAACTATGGCTACACCTTC. It codes for CASSPGANYGYTF.

V and J are TRBV21-1 and TRBJ2-7; TRBD2 is the table's D call and was not checked against the DNA. TRBV21-1 is a pseudogene. There are 11 residues in the CDR3. The CDR3 is CASSKVGEQYF. CDR3 nucleotides: TGTGCCAGCAGCAAAGTCGGCGAGCAGTACTTC.

Note on this clone: This sample also contains other DNA sequences that code for the same CDR3. This chain links TRBV2 with TRBJ2-2, with D possibly called TRBD1 or TRBD2 (5 bases each). Germline loops: CDR1 SNHLY, CDR2 FYNNEI. Between the trimmed V and J ends, which lost 5 bases and 2 bases, there was a span of 12 bases. There are 15 residues in the CDR3. The CDR3 spells CASSSGTANTGELFF. The CDR3 nucleotides are TGTGCCAGCAGTTCCGGGACGGCCAACACCGGGGAGCTGTTTTTT.

DNA of the CDR3: TGCGCCAGCAGCCCGACAGGGGTGAACACCGGGGAGCTGTTTTTT. Its translation: CASSPTGVNTGELFF. This chain joins TRBV4-3 and TRBJ2-2, with 8 bases that match TRBD1. V was clipped by 4 bases and J by 1 base; unmatched bases: 2. The CDR3 length is 15 residues. Germline assignment: CDR1 LGHNA and CDR2 YSLEER.

On this clone: One end of the junction is discordant with germline, which a read error may explain. The chain has TRBV3-1 (or the pseudogene TRBV3-2) and TRBJ1-3; D may be TRBD1 (6 bases). Per the germline V gene, CDR1 is LGHDT and CDR2 is YNNKEL (reference sequence). This CDR3 contains 16 residues. The CDR3 reads CASTQWAGASGNTIYF. In nucleotides, the CDR3 is TGTGCCAGCACCCAATGGGCAGGGGCCTCTGGAAACACCATATATTTT.

The V and J genes are TRBV6-2 or TRBV6-3 and TRBJ2-5, with D tentatively TRBD1 or TRBD2 (5 bases each). The germline gives CDR1 MNHEY, CDR2 SVGEGT. Trimming cost V 6 bases and J 2 bases, with 10 bases left between them. CDR3 size: 13 residues. The CDR3 region has the DNA TGTGCCAGCAGCTCGGGACGTCAAGAGACCCAGTACTTC. Translated: CASSSGRQETQYF.

J is TRBJ1-2 and V is TRBV30, with 11 bases matching TRBD1. V dropped 3 bases and J dropped 8; count of bases not matched to a gene: 5. The CDR3 totals 13 residues. Per germline, CDR1 GTSNPN and CDR2 SVGIG (reference sequence). The CDR3 is CAWSWTGGGGYTF. CDR3 in DNA: TGTGCCTGGAGCTGGACAGGGGGCGGGGGCTACACCTTC. Together with reference TRBV30 and TRBJ1-2, the CDR3 gives the full variable domain: SQTIHQWPATLVQPVGSPLSLECTVEGTSNPNLYWYRQAAGRGLQLLFYSVGIGQISSEVPQNLSASRPQDRQFILSSKKLLLSDSGFYLCAWSWTGGGGYTFGSGTRLTVV.

This chain joins TRBV11-2 and TRBJ2-5; unclear D gene. The germline V gene has CDR1 SGHAT and CDR2 FQNNGV. The germline V and J ends were trimmed by 7 bases and 4 bases, with 7 bases remaining between them. This CDR3 is 11 amino acids long. The CDR3 nucleotides are TGTGCCAGCACCTTGGGAGAGACCCAGTACTTC. Encoded protein: CASTLGETQYF. The variable domain in full, completed from reference TRBV11-2 and TRBJ2-5, reads EAGVAQSPRYKIIEKRQSVAFWCNPISGHATLYWYQQILGQGPKLLIQFQNNGVVDDSQLPKDRFSAERLKGVDSTLKIQPAKLEDSAVYLCASTLGETQYFGPGTRLLVL.

The chain has TRBV20-1 and TRBJ2-7; 10 bases are shared with TRBD1. Germline trimming cut 3 bases from V and 3 bases from J; bases unmatched to any gene: 8. The length of the CDR3 is 15 residues. Germline CDR1 reads DFQATT; CDR2 reads SNEGSKA (reference sequence). The CDR3 DNA is TGCAGTGCTAGTTTTGGGACAGGGGCAAACTACGAGCAGTACTTC. This translates into CSASFGTGANYEQYF.

The rearrangement uses TRBV5-1 and TRBJ2-7; 14 bases are shared with TRBD2. Trimming removed 0 bases from V and 3 bases from J; junction bases left unmatched: 8. CDR1 and CDR2 from the germline V gene are SGHRS and YFSETQ. The CDR3 contains 18 residues. This chain's CDR3 is CASSLAEGLAGEIYEQYF. The DNA of the CDR3 is TGCGCCAGCAGCTTGGCCGAGGGACTAGCGGGGGAAATCTACGAGCAGTACTTC.

The chain is built from TRBV27 and TRBJ1-1, with 7 bases matching TRBD1. The CDR3 loop spans 12 amino acids. Trimming removed 7 bases from V and 7 bases from J; junction bases left unmatched: 6. Looked up from germline, CDR1 is MNHEY and CDR2 is SMNVEV (reference sequence). CDR3 sequence: CASKGQVGEAFF. CDR3 DNA: TGTGCCAGCAAAGGACAGGTTGGTGAAGCTTTCTTT.